One sample yielded the 17 T cell receptor beta chains listed below, sequenced in a study of Graves' ophthalmopathy and Graves' hyperthyroidism. RNA transcripts were the source from which TCR beta CDR3 regions were amplified. First-round RT-PCR employed HTBI primers, with a second-round multiplex PCR after it. TCRdb analysed the multiplex PCR reads with MiXCR anew, one entry per CDR3 protein. The data hold about 1.2 million distinct CDR3 sequences, with 35% to 45% observed a single time. Sequenced: peripheral blood or thyroid tissue (not recorded which). These receptors came from an adult man with Graves' hyperthyroidism.

This chain connects TRBV29-1 to TRBJ1-1; D call uncertain. V dropped 1 base and J dropped 5 bases, with 8 bases sitting between them. The length of the CDR3 is 12 residues. Per the germline V gene, CDR1 is SQVTM and CDR2 is ANQGSEA. The DNA of the CDR3 is TGCAGCGTTGAAGTCGGGTGGACTGAAGCTTTCTTT. Its translation is CSVEVGWTEAFF.

The chain joins TRBV10-3 to TRBJ2-5; 7 nucleotides align to TRBD1. The germline gives CDR1 ENHRY, CDR2 SYGVKD. The CDR3 runs to 15 residues. Trimming removed 5 bases from V and 5 bases from J; junction bases left unmatched: 11. The CDR3 loop reads CAISYTRQGSETQYF. Written as DNA, the CDR3 is TGTGCCATCAGTTACACGAGACAGGGTTCGGAGACCCAGTACTTC.

This clonotype has a count of ten or more. This chain links TRBV7-9 with TRBJ2-7, with D possibly matching TRBD2 (5 bases). Germline V gene lookup returns CDR1 SEHNR and CDR2 FQNEAQ (reference sequence). Trimming took off 5 bases at V and 5 bases at J, with 10 bases between the two ends. The CDR3 consists of 12 residues. The CDR3 here is CASSGQRDEQYF. The CDR3 nucleotides are TGTGCCAGCAGCGGGCAGAGGGACGAGCAGTACTTC.

This clonotype showed up just once. The V and J genes are TRBV7-9 and TRBJ2-5; TRBD2 matches at 9 bases. The CDR3 length is 18 residues. V trimming: 5 bases; J trimming: 5 bases; junction bases outside the gene matches: 18. CDR1 is SEHNR, CDR2 FQNEAQ, per germline (reference sequence). The CDR3 loop reads CASSQEKAGGPPWETQYF. The CDR3 bases are TGTGCCAGCAGCCAAGAAAAAGCGGGAGGCCCGCCTTGGGAGACCCAGTACTTC.

This clonotype was seen ten or more times. The CDR3 region has the DNA TGTGCCAGCAGCTCGAGGATGGGGCGGGACTATGGCTACACCTTC. Amino acid sequence: CASSSRMGRDYGYTF. V and J are TRBV13 and TRBJ1-2, with D possibly being TRBD1 (5 bases). The CDR3 consists of 15 residues. The V gene lost 4 bases and the J gene lost 3 bases, with 15 bases spanning the gap. CDR1 and CDR2 from the germline V gene are PRHDT and FYEKMQ (reference sequence).

V and J are TRBV20-1 and TRBJ2-5, with 9 nucleotides matching TRBD1. J gave up 4 bases and V 2 bases, and 5 bases lay outside the gene matches. From germline, CDR1 is DFQATT and CDR2 SNEGSKA (reference sequence). The CDR3 length is 14 residues. CDR3 in amino acids: CSARTGTGRETQYF. The CDR3 DNA is TGCAGTGCTAGAACCGGGACAGGGAGAGAGACCCAGTACTTC.

The table lists this clonotype with a few counts. The chain combines TRBV3-1 with TRBJ2-7, with 9 bases lining up with TRBD1. Losses at the gene ends were 4 bases for V and 3 bases for J; bases not matched to a gene: 4. This CDR3 has 14 amino acids. CDR1 and CDR2 from the germline V gene are LGHDT and YNNKEL (reference sequence). The CDR3 region has the DNA TGTGCCAGCAGCCCAGTGGGACAGGGCTACGAGCAGTACTTC. The encoded protein is CASSPVGQGYEQYF.

This clonotype was seen only a few times. The chain links TRBV7-6 to TRBJ2-1; D possibly corresponds to TRBD1 (6 bases). CDR3 size: 14 residues. Trimming took off 5 bases at V and 6 bases at J, with 14 bases between the two ends. Germline CDR1 is SGHVS and CDR2 is FNYEAQ. In DNA, the CDR3 is TGTGCCAGCAGCGAAAACAGACAGGCCAATGAGCAGTTCTTC. Amino acids: CASSENRQANEQFF.

This chain uses TRBV7-2 with TRBJ2-5; D perhaps matches TRBD1 (5 bases). This CDR3 spans 14 amino acids. Germline values: CDR1 SGHTA, CDR2 FQGNSA. Trimming stripped 1 base from V and 5 bases from J, with 11 bases between. The CDR3 here is CASSLEAGFETQYF. CDR3 coding DNA: TGTGCCAGCAGCTTAGAAGCAGGGTTTGAGACCCAGTACTTC.

Comments on this clonotype: This clone may be a read error of a much larger clone one base away. The chain is built from TRBV28 and TRBJ1-5; D gene uncertain. This CDR3 region has 13 residues. CDR1 is MDHEN and CDR2 is SYDVKM in the germline V gene. With 8 bases removed from V and 0 bases from J, the gap between germline ends came to 8 bases. The CDR3 nucleotides are TGTGCCAGCCTGGGTTATAGCAATCAGCCCCAGCATTTT. It yields the protein CASLGYSNQPQHF.

This clonotype was counted only a few times. J is TRBJ1-4 and V is TRBV12-3 or TRBV12-4, with TRBD1 as a possible D gene (6 bases). CDR3 length: 13 residues. The V gene lost 7 bases and the J gene lost 7 bases, with 13 bases spanning the gap. In DNA, the CDR3 is TGTGCCAGCACCATTAACAGGGCTGAAAAACTGTTTTTT. Protein sequence: CASTINRAEKLFF.

This clonotype showed up many times. The chain combines TRBV2 with TRBJ2-5; 10 nucleotides agree with TRBD2. This CDR3 region has 14 residues. Germline-derived CDR1 and CDR2 are SNHLY and FYNNEI. J was trimmed by 3 bases and V by 4 bases; bases with no gene match: 2. The CDR3 is CASSVGTSEETQYF. CDR3 coding DNA: TGTGCCAGCAGTGTCGGGACTAGCGAAGAGACCCAGTACTTC.

This clonotype was seen ten or more times. Here the CDR3 reads CSARAQGVHYGYTF. The CDR3, as DNA: TGCAGTGCTAGAGCTCAGGGAGTCCACTATGGCTACACCTTC. The chain couples TRBV20-1 to TRBJ1-2, with TRBD1 as a possible D gene (5 bases). The CDR3 length is 14 residues. The germline gives CDR1 DFQATT, CDR2 SNEGSKA (reference sequence). The V end lost 1 base, the J end lost 3 bases, and 12 bases lay between the germline ends.

The chain links TRBV7-2 to TRBJ1-6; 10 bases map to TRBD1. The CDR3 length is 16 residues. Germline CDR1 SGHTA, CDR2 FQGNSA. J gave up 7 bases and V 6 bases, and 9 bases lay outside the gene matches. This CDR3 is CASRRDRGHLNSPLHF. In nucleotides, the CDR3 is TGTGCCAGCAGACGGGACAGGGGACATTTGAATTCACCCCTCCACTTT.

Many counts were recorded for this clonotype. The chain has TRBV7-2 and TRBJ1-5, with D maybe TRBD1 (5 bases). Trimming removed 3 bases from V and 6 bases from J, with 12 bases in between. There are 14 residues in the CDR3. Per the germline V gene, CDR1 is SGHTA and CDR2 is FQGNSA. CDR3: CASSLGQVVQPQHF. The CDR3 coding sequence is TGTGCCAGCAGCTTGGGGCAGGTGGTTCAGCCCCAGCATTTT. Drawing the rest from reference TRBV7-2 and TRBJ1-5, the complete variable domain is GAGVSQSPSNKVTEKGKDVELRCDPISGHTALYWYRQSLGQGLEFLIYFQGNSAPDKSGLPSDRFSAERTGGSVSTLTIQRTQQEDSAVYLCASSLGQVVQPQHFGDGTRLSIL.

Ten or more counts support this clonotype. Germline is not matched at one junction end, which may reflect a read error. The chain has TRBV25-1 and TRBJ1-2; no firm D call. The CDR3 is made up of 13 amino acids. Germline V gene sequence: CDR1 MGHDK, CDR2 SYGVNS. The CDR3, as DNA: TGTGCCAGCAGTGAATGGGGATCCCTGGGCTGCGCCTTC. Protein sequence: CASSEWGSLGCAF.

This chain connects TRBV29-1 to TRBJ2-7, with D possibly TRBD2 on 6 matching bases. Per the germline V gene, CDR1 is SQVTM and CDR2 is ANQGSEA. The CDR3 has 14 residues. V was pared by 0 bases and J by 6 bases, with 15 bases between. The CDR3 is CSVEDRAGGLEQYF. The CDR3 DNA reads as TGCAGCGTTGAAGATCGGGCCGGGGGACTCGAGCAGTACTTC.